This is a list of T cell receptor beta chains from one sample in a study of cytomegalovirus exposure and HLA in healthy donors. The table came from immunoSEQ multiplex PCR; TCRdb's copy has only in-frame clones and leaves some out. This sample has about 100,000 clones, with less than 95% found just once. Sequenced input: PBMCs. The receptors derive from a woman under 30 in good health and CMV-seronegative. The CDR3 runs from the conserved cysteine through the conserved F or W. Each record gives: J gene, V gene, clone size, D gene, CDR3 protein, CDR3 DNA. A D gene is named only where the DNA matches it firmly. Size is omitted from some rows. Given values are once, few, many or a class for expanded clones.

J: TRBJ1-5
V: TRBV5-4
size: .
D: TRBD1
CDR3: CASSAGQGSNQPQHF
DNA: TGTGCCAGCAGCGCTGGACAGGGTAGCAATCAGCCCCAGCATTTT

J: TRBJ2-1
V: TRBV5-1
size: .
D: .
CDR3: CASSDIYGDEQFF
DNA: TGCGCCAGCAGTGACATCTACGGGGATGAGCAGTTCTTC

J: TRBJ1-1
V: TRBV14
size: .
D: .
CDR3: CASSQEEVTEAFF
DNA: TGTGCCAGCAGCCAAGAGGAGGTCACTGAAGCTTTCTTT

J: TRBJ1-5
V: TRBV6-5
size: .
D: .
CDR3: CASSYRTGDNQPQHF
DNA: TGTGCCAGCAGTTACCGTACGGGGGACAATCAGCCCCAGCATTTT

J: TRBJ1-2
V: TRBV28
size: .
D: .
CDR3: CASSSGAKGYGYTF
DNA: TGTGCCAGCAGTTCAGGGGCCAAGGGTTATGGCTACACCTTC

J: TRBJ2-1
V: TRBV13
size: .
D: TRBD2
CDR3: CASSLVAGEGYNEQFF
DNA: TGTGCCAGCAGCTTAGTTGCGGGGGAGGGATACAATGAGCAGTTCTTC

J: TRBJ1-2
V: TRBV4-3
size: .
D: TRBD1
CDR3: CASSQLGQGGYGYTF
DNA: TGCGCCAGCAGCCAACTGGGACAGGGGGGCTATGGCTACACCTTC

J: TRBJ2-5
V: TRBV6-5
size: .
D: TRBD2
CDR3: CASSSVGLVEETQYF
DNA: TGTGCCAGCAGTTCGGTAGGACTAGTGGAGGAGACCCAGTACTTC

J: TRBJ2-5
V: TRBV7-8
size: .
D: .
CDR3: CASSLARFAQHQETQYF
DNA: TGTGCCAGCAGCTTAGCCCGGTTCGCCCAACACCAAGAGACCCAGTACTTC

J: TRBJ2-2
V: TRBV19
size: .
D: .
CDR3: CASSQGYWYPGELFF
DNA: TGTGCCAGTAGTCAGGGTTATTGGTATCCCGGGGAGCTGTTTTTT

J: TRBJ2-1
V: TRBV5-1
size: .
D: TRBD1
CDR3: CASSSVGTGGSGEQFF
DNA: TGCGCCAGCAGCTCGGTAGGGACAGGGGGATCGGGTGAGCAGTTCTTC

J: TRBJ1-4
V: TRBV19
size: .
D: TRBD1
CDR3: CASAGQGGEKLFF
DNA: TGTGCCAGCGCGGGACAGGGAGGTGAAAAACTGTTTTTT

J: TRBJ2-2
V: TRBV9
size: .
D: TRBD1
CDR3: CASSEGDRDGGELFF
DNA: TGTGCCAGCAGCGAGGGGGACAGAGACGGCGGGGAGCTGTTTTTT

J: TRBJ1-2
V: TRBV6-1
size: .
D: .
CDR3: CASSFQGNYGYTF
DNA: TGTGCCAGCAGTTTTCAGGGGAACTATGGCTACACCTTC

J: TRBJ2-7
V: TRBV11-3
size: .
D: .
CDR3: CASSLAGANEQYF
DNA: TGTGCCAGCAGCTTAGCAGGGGCCAACGAGCAGTACTTC

J: TRBJ2-1
V: TRBV15
size: .
D: TRBD2
CDR3: CATSRLAGGRNNEQFF
DNA: TGTGCCACCAGCAGATTAGCGGGGGGGCGGAACAATGAGCAGTTCTTC

J: TRBJ2-7
V: TRBV21-1
size: .
D: .
CDR3: CASSFNRGGNEQYF
DNA: TGTGCCAGCAGCTTTAACAGGGGAGGAAACGAGCAGTACTTC

J: TRBJ1-2
V: TRBV19
size: .
D: .
CDR3: CASSITRGDYGYTF
DNA: TGTGCCAGTAGTATTACCCGGGGGGACTATGGCTACACCTTC

J: TRBJ1-1
V: TRBV29-1
size: few
D: .
CDR3: CSVETNTEAFF
DNA: TGCAGCGTTGAGACAAACACTGAAGCTTTCTTT

J: TRBJ2-2
V: TRBV30
size: .
D: .
CDR3: CAWSTDQTGELFF
DNA: TGTGCCTGGAGTACAGACCAAACCGGGGAGCTGTTTTTT

J: TRBJ2-7
V: TRBV5-1
size: .
D: .
CDR3: CASSQRTVGNEQYF
DNA: TGCGCCAGCAGCCAACGGACAGTAGGGAACGAGCAGTACTTC

J: TRBJ1-1
V: TRBV10-3
size: .
D: .
CDR3: CAIRKDKNTEAFF
DNA: TGTGCCATCAGGAAGGACAAGAACACTGAAGCTTTCTTT

J: TRBJ2-7
V: TRBV7-2
size: .
D: .
CDR3: CASTPGWGSEQYF
DNA: TGTGCCAGCACCCCAGGGTGGGGCTCCGAGCAGTACTTC

J: TRBJ2-1
V: TRBV27
size: .
D: TRBD1
CDR3: CASSCLRTECLRGSYNEQFF
DNA: TGTGCCAGCAGTTGCCTCAGGACAGAATGTCTCAGGGGGTCCTACAATGAGCAGTTCTTC

J: TRBJ2-6
V: TRBV29-1
size: .
D: .
CDR3: CSVSGSSGANVLTF
DNA: TGCAGCGTTTCTGGGAGCTCTGGGGCCAACGTCCTGACTTTC

J: TRBJ1-4
V: TRBV6-1
size: .
D: .
CDR3: CASTRSPNEKLFF
DNA: TGTGCCAGCACTCGGAGCCCGAATGAAAAACTGTTTTTT

J: TRBJ2-1
V: TRBV5-1
size: .
D: TRBD1
CDR3: CASTPTGAVNEQFF
DNA: TGCGCCAGCACCCCGACAGGGGCGGTCAATGAGCAGTTCTTC

J: TRBJ1-2
V: TRBV27
size: .
D: TRBD1
CDR3: CASSLSQGAWGYTF
DNA: TGTGCCAGCAGTTTATCGCAGGGGGCCTGGGGCTACACCTTC

J: TRBJ2-5
V: TRBV10-3
size: once
D: .
CDR3: CATGTQETQYF
DNA: TGTGCGACAGGTACCCAAGAGACCCAGTACTTC

J: TRBJ2-3
V: TRBV4-1
size: once
D: TRBD2
CDR3: CASSRAGLAGWADTQYF
DNA: TGCGCCAGCAGCCGGGCGGGACTAGCGGGATGGGCAGATACGCAGTATTTT

J: TRBJ1-3
V: TRBV4-2
size: .
D: .
CDR3: CASSQDRVTGNTIYF
DNA: TGTGCCAGCAGCCAAGACAGGGTTACGGGAAACACCATATATTTT

J: TRBJ2-2
V: TRBV4-1
size: .
D: TRBD1
CDR3: CASSQDLRTGRSNTGELFF
DNA: TGCGCCAGCAGCCAAGATTTGCGGACAGGGAGGTCGAACACCGGGGAGCTGTTTTTT

J: TRBJ2-1
V: TRBV6-6
size: .
D: .
CDR3: CASSYGSGLYNEQFF
DNA: TGTGCCAGCAGTTACGGTAGCGGACTCTACAATGAGCAGTTCTTC

J: TRBJ2-7
V: TRBV6-1
size: few
D: TRBD1
CDR3: CASSERDRAYEQYF
DNA: TGTGCCAGCAGTGAACGGGACAGAGCCTACGAGCAGTACTTC

J: TRBJ2-1
V: TRBV30
size: .
D: TRBD2
CDR3: CAWRDPAGDYNEQFF
DNA: TGTGCCTGGAGGGACCCAGCGGGAGACTACAATGAGCAGTTCTTC

J: TRBJ1-2
V: TRBV19
size: once
D: .
CDR3: CASSILTGEGNGYTF
DNA: TGTGCCAGTAGTATACTGACGGGGGAGGGGAATGGCTACACCTTC

J: TRBJ1-2
V: TRBV6-1
size: .
D: .
CDR3: CASSRGIYGYTF
DNA: TGTGCCAGCAGCCGAGGAATATATGGCTACACCTTC

J: TRBJ1-3
V: TRBV5-1
size: .
D: TRBD1
CDR3: CASSLTTGTGNTIYF
DNA: TGCGCCAGCAGCCTAACGACAGGGACGGGAAACACCATATATTTT

J: TRBJ1-2
V: TRBV19
size: few
D: .
CDR3: CASSITPGDYGYTF
DNA: TGTGCCAGTAGTATAACCCCCGGGGACTATGGCTACACCTTC

J: TRBJ2-2
V: TRBV5-1
size: .
D: TRBD1
CDR3: CASSLRDREPGELFF
DNA: TGCGCCAGCAGCTTACGGGACAGGGAGCCCGGGGAGCTGTTTTTT

J: TRBJ1-2
V: TRBV11-2
size: .
D: TRBD1
CDR3: CASTRTGEIVVDGYTF
DNA: TGTGCCAGCACAAGGACAGGGGAAATCGTAGTAGACGGCTACACCTTC

J: TRBJ1-1
V: TRBV7-9
size: .
D: .
CDR3: CASSNYRFTAEAFF
DNA: TGTGCCAGCAGCAACTACAGGTTCACGGCTGAAGCTTTCTTT

J: TRBJ1-1
V: TRBV7-2
size: .
D: .
CDR3: CASSSRRIGLSNTEAFF
DNA: TGTGCCAGCAGCTCACGACGTATCGGACTTTCGAACACTGAAGCTTTCTTT

J: TRBJ1-1
V: TRBV6-5
size: .
D: .
CDR3: CASSYYSGPTEAFF
DNA: TGTGCCAGCAGTTACTACAGCGGTCCCACTGAAGCTTTCTTT

J: TRBJ2-3
V: TRBV7-9
size: .
D: .
CDR3: CASSLFENTDTQYF
DNA: TGTGCCAGCAGCTTATTCGAGAACACAGATACGCAGTATTTT

J: TRBJ2-7
V: TRBV19
size: .
D: .
CDR3: CASSIRASSYEQYF
DNA: TGTGCCAGTAGTATTCGCGCTAGCTCCTACGAGCAGTACTTC

J: TRBJ2-7
V: TRBV7-9
size: .
D: .
CDR3: CASSVAGGIEQYF
DNA: TGTGCCAGCAGCGTTGCAGGCGGGATCGAGCAGTACTTC

J: TRBJ1-1
V: TRBV6-5
size: .
D: .
CDR3: CARDGVLMNTEAFF
DNA: TGTGCCAGAGACGGAGTACTAATGAACACTGAAGCTTTCTTT

J: TRBJ1-4
V: TRBV30
size: .
D: .
CDR3: CAWSMSLFGGNEKLLF
DNA: TGTGCCTGGAGTATGTCTTTGTTCGGTGGTAATGAAAAACTGCTTTTT

J: TRBJ2-5
V: TRBV30
size: .
D: TRBD2
CDR3: CAWSDGLAGGSREYF
DNA: TGTGCCTGGAGCGACGGACTAGCGGGAGGTTCCAGGGAGTACTTC

J: TRBJ2-3
V: TRBV7-2
size: .
D: TRBD1
CDR3: CASSSSPGTGARSTDTQYF
DNA: TGTGCCAGCAGCTCCAGTCCCGGGACAGGGGCAAGAAGCACAGATACGCAGTATTTT

J: TRBJ2-1
V: TRBV19
size: .
D: TRBD2
CDR3: CASSILWGGRAHEQFF
DNA: TGTGCCAGTAGTATTCTTTGGGGCGGGAGGGCCCATGAGCAGTTCTTC

J: TRBJ1-1
V: TRBV29-1
size: .
D: .
CDR3: CSVEKQGKTEAFF
DNA: TGCAGCGTTGAGAAACAGGGTAAGACTGAAGCTTTCTTT

J: TRBJ1-1
V: TRBV4-1
size: .
D: TRBD1
CDR3: CASSQTDRVYLSAEAFF
DNA: TGCGCCAGCAGCCAGACCGACAGGGTTTACCTCTCAGCTGAAGCTTTCTTT

J: TRBJ1-6
V: TRBV4-3
size: .
D: .
CDR3: CASSQAFSVSPLHF
DNA: TGCGCCAGCAGCCAGGCTTTTAGCGTTTCACCCCTCCACTTT

J: TRBJ1-1
V: TRBV30
size: .
D: TRBD1
CDR3: CAWGRDSEAFF
DNA: TGTGCCTGGGGCCGGGACAGTGAAGCTTTCTTT

J: TRBJ1-2
V: TRBV19
size: .
D: .
CDR3: CASSALQGNSYGYTF
DNA: TGTGCCAGTAGTGCTTTACAGGGAAACAGCTATGGCTACACCTTC

J: TRBJ2-1
V: TRBV18
size: .
D: TRBD1
CDR3: CASSPPGQGYNEQFF
DNA: TGTGCCAGCTCACCACCGGGACAGGGATACAATGAGCAGTTCTTC

J: TRBJ2-3
V: TRBV18
size: .
D: .
CDR3: CASSPLGGQTDTQYF
DNA: TGTGCCAGCTCACCCCTCGGCGGACAGACAGATACGCAGTATTTT

J: TRBJ1-5
V: TRBV5-1
size: .
D: .
CDR3: CASSPEGGNQPQHF
DNA: TGCGCCAGCAGCCCCGAGGGGGGGAATCAGCCCCAGCATTTT